One and the same sample provided the 25 T cell receptor beta chains below, sequenced in a study of blood T cell repertoires in COVID-19. The method was immunoSEQ multiplex PCR; TCRdb's version includes in-frame clones alone and lacks a portion of them. The sample yields hundreds of thousands of clones, approximately 84% seen once. The sequencing sample was made of peripheral blood. The receptors originated from a human donor in a cohort sampled during active COVID-19.

The chain combines TRBV5-1 with TRBJ2-5; 7 bases map to TRBD1. Germline values: CDR1 SGHRS, CDR2 YFSETQ. V was pared by 4 bases and J by 4 bases, with 10 bases of the junction left unmatched. This CDR3 is 15 amino acids long. The CDR3 sequence: CASSPSSRGRETQYF. The CDR3 DNA follows: TGCGCCAGCAGCCCCTCTTCGAGGGGGCGAGAGACCCAGTACTTC.

About this clone: Other DNA sequences in this specimen translate into the identical CDR3. The chain recombines TRBV6-5 with TRBJ2-7; 9 nucleotides align to TRBD1. Losses at the gene ends were 6 bases for V and 1 base for J; bases not matched to a gene: 4. In germline, CDR1 is MNHEY, CDR2 SVGAGI. CDR3 size: 14 residues. The CDR3, as DNA: TGTGCCAGCAGCAGGGACAGGGTATCCTACGAGCAGTACTTC. This codes for CASSRDRVSYEQYF.

The V and J genes are TRBV5-1 and TRBJ2-7, with TRBD1 identical over 10 bases. This CDR3 has 15 residues. Germline trimming cut 4 bases from V and 0 bases from J; bases unmatched to any gene: 4. Germline assignment: CDR1 SGHRS and CDR2 YFSETQ. CDR3 residues: CASSRDRGGSYEQYF. The CDR3 nucleotides read TGCGCCAGCAGCCGGGACAGGGGAGGCTCCTACGAGCAGTACTTC.

A single count supports this clone. J is TRBJ2-5 and V is TRBV5-1; D possibly corresponds to TRBD2 (6 bases). Germline V lookup: CDR1 SGHRS, CDR2 YFSETQ. The CDR3 length is 16 residues. The germline V and J ends were trimmed by 2 bases and 2 bases, with 16 bases remaining between them. CDR3 nucleotide sequence: TGCGCCAGCAGCTTTGGAGTGGCGGGGAGACAAGAGACCCAGTACTTC. Translation gives CASSFGVAGRQETQYF. Combining the CDR3 with reference TRBV5-1 and TRBJ2-5 gives the whole variable domain KAGVTQTPRYLIKTRGQQVTLSCSPISGHRSVSWYQQTPGQGLQFLFEYFSETQRNKGNFPGRFSGRQFSNSRSEMNVSTLELGDSALYLCASSFGVAGRQETQYFGPGTRLLVL.

The genes are TRBV5-1 and TRBJ2-5, with TRBD1 matching over 8 bases. Germline V gene lookup returns CDR1 SGHRS and CDR2 YFSETQ. V dropped 3 bases and J dropped 4; count of bases not matched to a gene: 2. The CDR3 length is 13 residues. CDR3 region: CASSSTGGETQYF. The CDR3, as DNA: TGCGCCAGCAGCTCAACAGGGGGAGAGACCCAGTACTTC.

The rearrangement links TRBV4-1 to TRBJ2-7, with 7 nucleotides matching TRBD1. CDR1 and CDR2 (germline): MGHRA, YSYEKL. The length of the CDR3 is 15 residues. V lost 0 bases to trimming and J lost 1 base; unmatched junction nucleotides: 3. CDR3 DNA: TGCGCCAGCAGCCAAGATGACAGGGTTTCCTACGAGCAGTACTTC. Translation gives CASSQDDRVSYEQYF.

This chain uses TRBV5-6 with TRBJ2-7, with a possible D match to TRBD2 (5 bases). The germline V gene has CDR1 SGHDT and CDR2 YYEEEE. V was pared by 4 bases and J by 0 bases, with 14 bases between. This CDR3 spans 15 amino acids. The CDR3 DNA reads as TGTGCCAGCAGCCAACTCGGGGAGAGCTCCTACGAGCAGTACTTC. This gives the protein CASSQLGESSYEQYF.

The V gene is TRBV28, the J gene TRBJ2-7; maybe TRBD1 (5 bases). V lost 6 bases and J lost 2, with 11 bases in between. This CDR3 is built from 13 residues. Looked up from germline, CDR1 is MDHEN and CDR2 is SYDVKM. The CDR3: CASRPTETYEQYF. In nucleotides, the CDR3 is TGTGCCAGCAGGCCGACAGAAACCTACGAGCAGTACTTC.

This clone showed up just once. V and J are TRBV6-5 and TRBJ1-5, with D tentatively TRBD1 (5 bases). The CDR3 is made up of 14 amino acids. The germline V and J ends were trimmed by 7 bases and 3 bases, with 13 bases remaining between them. The V gene's germline CDR1 is MNHEY and CDR2 SVGAGI. The CDR3 loop reads CASTGQVVNQPQHF. The CDR3 DNA reads as TGTGCCAGCACAGGACAAGTCGTCAATCAGCCCCAGCATTTT.

This chain uses TRBV7-9 with TRBJ1-1, with TRBD1 matching over 9 bases. V dropped 5 bases and J dropped 6; count of bases not matched to a gene: 4. The CDR3 length is 13 residues. From germline, CDR1 is SEHNR and CDR2 FQNEAQ (reference sequence). In nucleotides, the CDR3 is TGTGCCAGCAGCCTCCGGACAGGGGCTGAAGCTTTCTTT. Residues: CASSLRTGAEAFF.

The chain employs TRBV5-6 and TRBJ1-2; possible D gene TRBD1, 5 bases. From germline, CDR1 is SGHDT and CDR2 YYEEEE. V was clipped by 4 bases and J by 5 bases, with 15 bases between them. The CDR3 runs to 14 residues. In DNA form, the CDR3 reads TGTGCCAGCAGCCAAAGACAGAAAGTATATGGCTACACCTTC. Its protein is CASSQRQKVYGYTF.

This clone was counted a single time. The chain combines TRBV11-3 with TRBJ2-2, with D unresolved. CDR3 length: 14 residues. Germline CDR1 SGHNT, CDR2 YENEEA. The germline V and J ends were trimmed by 6 bases and 0 bases, with 8 bases remaining between them. The DNA of the CDR3 is TGTGCCAGCAGGGAAGACACGAACACCGGGGAGCTGTTTTTT. It is translated as CASREDTNTGELFF.

The gene calls are TRBV27 and TRBJ2-2, with D perhaps matching TRBD1 (6 bases). Trimming removed 4 bases from V and 7 bases from J, with 10 bases in between. This CDR3 region has 13 residues. Per germline, CDR1 MNHEY and CDR2 SMNVEV (reference sequence). CDR3 sequence reads: CASSSTGLGELFF. For the CDR3, the DNA is TGTGCCAGCAGTTCTACAGGGCTCGGGGAGCTGTTTTTT.

The chain is built from TRBV5-4 and TRBJ1-1; TRBD1 matches at 8 bases. V was clipped by 4 bases and J by 1 base; unmatched bases: 6. Germline CDR1 SGHNT, CDR2 YYREEE (reference sequence). The CDR3 runs to 15 residues. Here the CDR3 reads CASSTRTGTNTEAFF. In DNA form, the CDR3 reads TGTGCCAGCAGCACTCGGACAGGGACGAACACTGAAGCTTTCTTT.

This clone was seen a single time. The chain links TRBV3-1 (or the pseudogene TRBV3-2) to TRBJ2-7, with 9 nucleotides matching TRBD2. Looked up from germline, CDR1 is LGHDT and CDR2 is YNNKEL (reference sequence). V lost 2 bases, J lost 0 bases, and 2 bases stayed unmatched. The CDR3 contains 15 residues. The CDR3 loop is CASSQNSGGSYEQYF. Here the CDR3 DNA reads TGTGCCAGCAGCCAAAATAGCGGGGGCTCCTACGAGCAGTACTTC.

V usage is TRBV18 and J usage is TRBJ2-1, with a weak D call TRBD1 (6 bases). This CDR3 spans 14 amino acids. From germline, CDR1 is KGHSH and CDR2 LQKENI. V was clipped by 3 bases and J by 9 bases, with 15 bases between them. CDR3 region: CASSPQTGSGEQFF. Written as DNA, the CDR3 is TGTGCCAGCTCACCTCAAACAGGGTCCGGTGAGCAGTTCTTC. Based on the CDR3 plus reference TRBV18 and TRBJ2-1, the full variable domain is NAGVMQNPRHLVRRRGQEARLRCSPMKGHSHVYWYRQLPEEGLKFMVYLQKENIIDESGMPKERFSAEFPKEGPSILRIQQVVRGDSAAYFCASSPQTGSGEQFFGPGTRLTVL.

This chain uses TRBV7-2 with TRBJ2-2, with D uncertain. The CDR3 length is 13 residues. The V gene lost 10 bases and the J gene lost 0 bases, with 9 bases spanning the gap. The germline gives CDR1 SGHTA, CDR2 FQGNSA. The CDR3 region has the DNA TGTGCCACCCACAGATCGAACACCGGGGAGCTGTTTTTT. Protein: CATHRSNTGELFF.

As to this clone: One end of the junction fails to match germline, which may point to a read error. The chain uses TRBV5-6 and TRBJ2-3; D perhaps matches TRBD1 (5 bases). The CDR3 contains 15 residues. Germline-derived CDR1 and CDR2 are SGHDT and YYEEEE. CDR3 region: CASNLMQGREDTQYF. The CDR3 nucleotides read TGTGCCAGCAACTTGATGCAGGGTCGTGAGGATACGCAGTATTTT.

The chain carries TRBV19 and TRBJ2-5; TRBD2 matches 8 bases. CDR1 and CDR2 (germline): LNHDA, SQIVND (reference sequence). The CDR3 is made up of 15 amino acids. V shed 4 bases and J 2 bases; nucleotides not matched to a gene: 6. Here the CDR3 DNA reads TGTGCCAGTAGTAGAGCGGGAGCAGGACAAGAGACCCAGTACTTC. This gives the protein CASSRAGAGQETQYF.

This chain connects TRBV25-1 to TRBJ2-3; D is possibly TRBD1 (6 bases). The CDR3 has 13 amino acids. Germline V gives CDR1 MGHDK, CDR2 SYGVNS. Trimming left V 5 bases short and J 3 bases short, with 9 bases between. CDR3 sequence reads: CASSYRVTDTQYF. The CDR3 DNA reads as TGTGCCAGCAGTTACAGGGTGACAGATACGCAGTATTTT.

The V and J genes are TRBV5-1 and TRBJ1-1; D perhaps matches TRBD1 (5 bases). Per germline, CDR1 SGHRS and CDR2 YFSETQ. The V gene lost 2 bases and the J gene lost 0 bases, with 8 bases spanning the gap. The CDR3 spans 14 residues. The CDR3 protein is CASSLGHLNTEAFF. DNA of the CDR3: TGCGCCAGCAGCTTAGGACATCTGAACACTGAAGCTTTCTTT. Full variable domain (missing parts from reference TRBV5-1 and TRBJ1-1): KAGVTQTPRYLIKTRGQQVTLSCSPISGHRSVSWYQQTPGQGLQFLFEYFSETQRNKGNFPGRFSGRQFSNSRSEMNVSTLELGDSALYLCASSLGHLNTEAFFGQGTRLTVV.

The genes are TRBV18 and TRBJ2-6, with a possible D match to TRBD1 (6 bases). This CDR3 comprises 16 residues. Trimming took off 4 bases at V and 2 bases at J, with 12 bases between the two ends. From germline, CDR1 is KGHSH and CDR2 LQKENI. As DNA, the CDR3 is TGTGCCAGCTCACGCCAGGGGAAGGCTGGGGCCAACGTCCTGACTTTC. Translation: CASSRQGKAGANVLTF.

This chain joins TRBV10-3 and TRBJ2-7; D is possibly TRBD2 (6 bases). Germline V gene lookup returns CDR1 ENHRY and CDR2 SYGVKD. Trimming took 4 bases from V and 5 from J, leaving 12 bases between them. The CDR3 is 13 amino acids. CDR3 region: CAISAGTPNEQYF. The CDR3 nucleotides are TGTGCCATCAGTGCCGGGACTCCCAACGAGCAGTACTTC.

The V call is TRBV24-1, the J call TRBJ2-1; TRBD1 might be the D (6 bases). The CDR3 covers 15 residues. The germline V and J ends were trimmed by 5 bases and 8 bases, with 18 bases remaining between them. CDR1 KGHDR and CDR2 SFDVKD come from the germline V gene. The CDR3 nucleotides read TGTGCCACCAGTGGTGAAGTGGGACACCCCGATGAGCAGTTCTTC. As protein: CATSGEVGHPDEQFF.

The rearrangement links TRBV28 to TRBJ2-1, with 7 bases that match TRBD2. The length of the CDR3 is 15 residues. CDR1 and CDR2 (germline): MDHEN, SYDVKM. After removal of 5 bases from V and 7 bases from J, the junction contained 11 bases not matched to a gene. The CDR3 reads CASSPSGANRNEQFF. The CDR3 region has the DNA TGTGCCAGCAGTCCCAGCGGGGCAAATCGGAATGAGCAGTTCTTC. Full variable domain (remainder filled in from reference TRBV28 and TRBJ2-1): DVKVTQSSRYLVKRTGEKVFLECVQDMDHENMFWYRQDPGLGLRLIYFSYDVKMKEKGDIPEGYSVSREKKERFSLILESASTNQTSMYLCASSPSGANRNEQFFGPGTRLTVL.